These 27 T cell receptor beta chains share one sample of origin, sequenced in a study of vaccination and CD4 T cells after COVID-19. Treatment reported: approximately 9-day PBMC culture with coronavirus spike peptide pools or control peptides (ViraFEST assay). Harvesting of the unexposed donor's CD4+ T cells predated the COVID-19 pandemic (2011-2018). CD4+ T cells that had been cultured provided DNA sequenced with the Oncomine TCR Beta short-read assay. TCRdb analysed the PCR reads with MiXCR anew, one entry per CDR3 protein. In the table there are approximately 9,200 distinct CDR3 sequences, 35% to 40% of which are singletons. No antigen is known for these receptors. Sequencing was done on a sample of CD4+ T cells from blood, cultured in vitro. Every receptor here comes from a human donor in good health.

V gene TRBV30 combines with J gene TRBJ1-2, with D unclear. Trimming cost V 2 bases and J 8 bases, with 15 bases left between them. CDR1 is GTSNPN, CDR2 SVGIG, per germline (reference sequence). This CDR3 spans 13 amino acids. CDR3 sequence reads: CAWSIGPLGGYTF. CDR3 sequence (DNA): TGTGCCTGGAGTATCGGGCCCCTAGGCGGCTACACCTTC.

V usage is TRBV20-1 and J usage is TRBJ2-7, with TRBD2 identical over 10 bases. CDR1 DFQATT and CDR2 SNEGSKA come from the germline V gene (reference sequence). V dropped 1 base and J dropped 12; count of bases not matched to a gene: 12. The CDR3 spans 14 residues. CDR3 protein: CSARVVGASGSLYF. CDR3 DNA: TGCAGTGCTAGAGTGGTAGGGGCTAGCGGGAGTCTGTACTTC.

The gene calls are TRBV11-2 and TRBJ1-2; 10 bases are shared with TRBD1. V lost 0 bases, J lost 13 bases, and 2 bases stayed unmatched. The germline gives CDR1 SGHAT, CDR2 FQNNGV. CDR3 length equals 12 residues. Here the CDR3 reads CASSLEGTGVTF. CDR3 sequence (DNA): TGTGCCAGCAGCTTAGAAGGGACAGGGGTCACCTTC.

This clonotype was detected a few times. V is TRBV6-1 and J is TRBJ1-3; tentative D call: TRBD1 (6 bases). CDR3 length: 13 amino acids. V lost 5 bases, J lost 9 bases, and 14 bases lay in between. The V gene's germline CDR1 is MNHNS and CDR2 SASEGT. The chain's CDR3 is CASSQRSGATIYF. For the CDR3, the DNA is TGTGCCAGCAGTCAACGGTCAGGGGCCACCATATATTTT.

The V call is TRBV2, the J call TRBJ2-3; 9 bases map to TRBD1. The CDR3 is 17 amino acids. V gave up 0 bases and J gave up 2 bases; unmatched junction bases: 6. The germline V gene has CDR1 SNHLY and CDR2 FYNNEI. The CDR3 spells CASSEARWTGDTDTQYF. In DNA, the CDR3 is TGTGCCAGCAGTGAAGCGCGATGGACAGGGGACACAGATACGCAGTATTTT.

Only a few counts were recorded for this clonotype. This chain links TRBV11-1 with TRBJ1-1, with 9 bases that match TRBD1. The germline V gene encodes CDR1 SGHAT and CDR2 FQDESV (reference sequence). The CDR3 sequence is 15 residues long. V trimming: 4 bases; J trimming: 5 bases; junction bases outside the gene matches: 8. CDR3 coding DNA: TGTGCCAGCAGCTCCAAAGGGACAGGGTGGACTGAAGCTTTCTTT. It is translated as CASSSKGTGWTEAFF.

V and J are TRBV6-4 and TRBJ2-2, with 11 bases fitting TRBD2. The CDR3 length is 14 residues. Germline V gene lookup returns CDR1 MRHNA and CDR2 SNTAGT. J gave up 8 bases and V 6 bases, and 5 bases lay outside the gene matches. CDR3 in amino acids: CASRPLAGAGELFF. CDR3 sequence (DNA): TGTGCCAGCAGACCACTAGCGGGAGCTGGGGAGCTGTTTTTT.

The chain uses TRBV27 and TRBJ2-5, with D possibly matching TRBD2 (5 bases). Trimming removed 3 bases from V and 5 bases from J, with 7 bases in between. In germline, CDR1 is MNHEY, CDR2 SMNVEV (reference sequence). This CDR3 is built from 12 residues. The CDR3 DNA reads TGTGCCAGCAGTTTCCCGGGGGAGACCCAGTACTTC. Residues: CASSFPGETQYF.

This chain's CDR3 is CASSLGRLDRGTEAFF. The CDR3 DNA reads as TGTGCCAGCAGTCTGGGACGCCTGGACCGTGGCACTGAAGCTTTCTTT. This rearrangement joins TRBV6-1 to TRBJ1-1; TRBD1 is a possible D gene (5 bases). The germline CDR1 and CDR2 sequences are MNHNS and SASEGT. V was cut by 5 bases and J by 4 bases, with 20 bases left in between. CDR3 size: 16 residues.

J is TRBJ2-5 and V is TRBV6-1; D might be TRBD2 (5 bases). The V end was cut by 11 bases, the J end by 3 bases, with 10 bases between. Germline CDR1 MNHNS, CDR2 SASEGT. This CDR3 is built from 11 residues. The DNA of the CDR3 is TGTGCCGGCGGACTGAAAGAGACCCAGTACTTC. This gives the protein CAGGLKETQYF.

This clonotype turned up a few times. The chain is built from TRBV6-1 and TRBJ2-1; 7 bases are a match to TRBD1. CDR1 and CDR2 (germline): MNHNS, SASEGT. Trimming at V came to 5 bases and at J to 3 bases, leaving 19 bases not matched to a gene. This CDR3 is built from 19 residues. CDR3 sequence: CASSTGLGTRDRYYNEQFF. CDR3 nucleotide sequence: TGTGCCAGCAGTACCGGCTTAGGCACCCGGGACAGATACTACAATGAGCAGTTCTTC.

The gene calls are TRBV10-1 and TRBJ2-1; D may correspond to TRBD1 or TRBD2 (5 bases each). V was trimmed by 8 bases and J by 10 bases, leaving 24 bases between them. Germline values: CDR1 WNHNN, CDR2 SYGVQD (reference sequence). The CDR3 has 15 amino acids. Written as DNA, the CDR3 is TGCGCCAGCGGACTCTACTCCGGGACCCTAAAAGAGCAGTTCTTC. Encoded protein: CASGLYSGTLKEQFF.

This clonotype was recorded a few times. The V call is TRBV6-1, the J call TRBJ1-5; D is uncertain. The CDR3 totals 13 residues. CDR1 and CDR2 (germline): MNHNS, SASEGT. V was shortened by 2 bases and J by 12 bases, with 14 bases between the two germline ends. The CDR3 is CASSEFGPSSQHF. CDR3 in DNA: TGTGCCAGCAGTGAATTTGGGCCGTCCAGCCAGCATTTT.

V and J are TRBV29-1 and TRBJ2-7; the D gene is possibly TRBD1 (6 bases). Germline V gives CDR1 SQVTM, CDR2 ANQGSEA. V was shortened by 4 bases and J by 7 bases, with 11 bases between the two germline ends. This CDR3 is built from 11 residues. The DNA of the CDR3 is TGCAGCGTTGCCCCGGGGACAGAGCAGTACTTC. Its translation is CSVAPGTEQYF.

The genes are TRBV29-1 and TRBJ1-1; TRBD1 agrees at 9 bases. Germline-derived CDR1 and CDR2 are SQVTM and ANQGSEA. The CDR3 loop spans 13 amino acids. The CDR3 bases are TGCGCTCTGGTGGGACAGGGGAACACTGAAGCTTTCTTT. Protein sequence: CALVGQGNTEAFF.

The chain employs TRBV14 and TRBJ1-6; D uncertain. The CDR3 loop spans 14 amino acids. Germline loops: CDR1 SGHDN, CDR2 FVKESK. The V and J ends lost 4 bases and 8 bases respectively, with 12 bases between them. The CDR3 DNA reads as TGTGCCAGCAGCCCGCGCCGAGGTTATTCACCCCTCCACTTT. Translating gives CASSPRRGYSPLHF.

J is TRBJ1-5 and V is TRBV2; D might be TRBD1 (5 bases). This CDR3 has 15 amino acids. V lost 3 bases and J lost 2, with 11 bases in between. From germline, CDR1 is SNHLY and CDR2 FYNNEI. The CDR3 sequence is CASSDAGRGNQPQHF. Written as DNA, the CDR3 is TGTGCCAGCAGTGACGCAGGGAGAGGCAATCAGCCCCAGCATTTT.

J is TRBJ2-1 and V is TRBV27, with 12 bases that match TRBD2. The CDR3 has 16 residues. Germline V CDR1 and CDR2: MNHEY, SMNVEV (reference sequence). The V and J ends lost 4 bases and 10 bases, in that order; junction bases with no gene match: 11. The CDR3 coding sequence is TGTGCCAGCAGTTCCGTAACTAGCGGGGGGACCGGGGAGCAGTTCTTC. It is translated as CASSSVTSGGTGEQFF.

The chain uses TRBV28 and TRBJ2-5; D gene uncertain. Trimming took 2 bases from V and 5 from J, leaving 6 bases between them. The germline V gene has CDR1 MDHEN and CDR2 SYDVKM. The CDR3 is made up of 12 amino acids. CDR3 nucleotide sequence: TGTGCCAGCAGTTTAGTAGTGGAGACCCAGTACTTC. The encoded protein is CASSLVVETQYF.

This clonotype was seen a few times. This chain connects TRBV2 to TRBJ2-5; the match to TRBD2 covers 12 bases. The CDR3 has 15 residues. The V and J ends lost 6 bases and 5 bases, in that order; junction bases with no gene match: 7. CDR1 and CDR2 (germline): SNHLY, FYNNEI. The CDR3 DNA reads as TGTGCCAGCAGATCGGGGACTAGCGGGTCTGAGACCCAGTACTTC. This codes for CASRSGTSGSETQYF.

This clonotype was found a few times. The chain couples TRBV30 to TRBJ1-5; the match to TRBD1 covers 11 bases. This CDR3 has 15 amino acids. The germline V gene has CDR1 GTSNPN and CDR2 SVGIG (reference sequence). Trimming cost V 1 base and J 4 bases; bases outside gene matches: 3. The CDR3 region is CAWSGGDRGNQPQHF. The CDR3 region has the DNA TGTGCCTGGAGTGGGGGGGACAGGGGGAATCAGCCCCAGCATTTT.

The chain's CDR3 is CASSYITAGEQYF. Written as DNA, the CDR3 is TGTGCCAGCAGCTATATTACAGCGGGGGAGCAGTACTTC. V gene TRBV5-5 combines with J gene TRBJ2-7; TRBD2 agrees at 7 bases. The ends lost 3 bases at V and 7 bases at J; junction bases unmatched: 7. The CDR3 has 13 amino acids. Germline CDR1 and CDR2: SGHKS and YYEKEE (reference sequence).

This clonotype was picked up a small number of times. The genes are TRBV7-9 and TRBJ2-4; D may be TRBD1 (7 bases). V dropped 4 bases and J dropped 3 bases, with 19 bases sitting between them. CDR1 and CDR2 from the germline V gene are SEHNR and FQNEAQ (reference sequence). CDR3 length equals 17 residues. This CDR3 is CASSSRVAGGGKNIQYF. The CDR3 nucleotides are TGTGCCAGCAGCTCTAGGGTGGCAGGGGGAGGCAAAAACATTCAGTACTTC.

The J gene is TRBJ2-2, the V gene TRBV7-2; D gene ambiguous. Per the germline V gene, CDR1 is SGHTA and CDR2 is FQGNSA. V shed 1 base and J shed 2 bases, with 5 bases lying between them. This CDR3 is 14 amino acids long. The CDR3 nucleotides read TGTGCCAGCAGCTTAGGGTTTAACACCGGGGAGCTGTTTTTT. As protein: CASSLGFNTGELFF.

Here the CDR3 reads CASSENYRITEAFF. The CDR3 DNA follows: TGTGCCAGCAGTGAAAACTATAGGATCACTGAAGCTTTCTTT. This chain uses TRBV6-1 with TRBJ1-1; no definite D call. The V end lost 2 bases, the J end lost 4 bases, and 11 bases lay between the germline ends. Germline CDR1 MNHNS, CDR2 SASEGT. CDR3 length: 14 residues.

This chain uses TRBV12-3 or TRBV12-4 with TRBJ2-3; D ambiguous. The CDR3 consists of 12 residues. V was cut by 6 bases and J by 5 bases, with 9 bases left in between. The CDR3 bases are TGTGCCAGCAGCTTTGCCCTAGATACGCAGTATTTT. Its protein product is CASSFALDTQYF.

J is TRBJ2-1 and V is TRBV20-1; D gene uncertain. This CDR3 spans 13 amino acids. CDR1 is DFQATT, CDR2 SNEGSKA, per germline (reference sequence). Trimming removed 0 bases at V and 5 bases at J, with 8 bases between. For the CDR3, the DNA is TGCAGTGCTAGAGATCCCAGACACAATGAGCAGTTCTTC. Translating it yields CSARDPRHNEQFF.